This note documents a single T cell receptor beta chain sequence. Assay: immunoSEQ multiplex PCR; the TCRdb copy retains only in-frame clones and omits some. The data show around 250,000 clones, over 75% seen once. CDR3 size: 16 residues. CDR1 and CDR2 (germline): GTSNPN, SVGIG (reference sequence). V shed 2 bases and J 1 base; nucleotides not matched to a gene: 5. These data are taken from a study of blood T cell repertoires in COVID-19. This TCR came from a human donor in a cohort sampled during active COVID-19. The sequenced material came from peripheral blood. V is TRBV30 and J is TRBJ1-1, with 12 bases aligning to TRBD1. CDR3 DNA: TGTGCCTGGAGTAACCGGGACAGGGGGCGGAACACTGAAGCTTTCTTT. Protein: CAWSNRDRGRNTEAFF.